This T cell receptor beta chain was retrieved from a study of identifying expanded T cells in peripheral blood. Findings and limits, study-wide: Across healthy donors, higher total template counts meant significantly greater approximately two-week count variance. Technical replicates showed roughly 1.2 changed clones; two weeks 15 to 20; four weeks 19.

The protocol was immunoSEQ multiplex PCR, while the TCRdb copy is restricted to in-frame clones and leaves out a portion. The repertoire consists of roughly 56,000 clones, with around four fifths occurring once and the leading ten covering about 15%. During the collection period, no donor immune events like infections were recorded. As regards this clone: Antigen unknown.

This CDR3 region has 15 residues. Trimming stripped 2 bases from V and 6 bases from J, with 17 bases between. The germline V gene encodes CDR1 GTSNPN and CDR2 SVGIG (reference sequence). The chain combines TRBV30 with TRBJ2-1, with D perhaps matching TRBD2 (6 bases). The TCR originated in a person aged 18 to 75 in good health. Material: blood. The CDR3 region is CAWSRAGTRSNEQFF. The DNA for the CDR3 is TGTGCCTGGAGTAGGGCGGGGACTCGAAGCAATGAGCAGTTCTTC.